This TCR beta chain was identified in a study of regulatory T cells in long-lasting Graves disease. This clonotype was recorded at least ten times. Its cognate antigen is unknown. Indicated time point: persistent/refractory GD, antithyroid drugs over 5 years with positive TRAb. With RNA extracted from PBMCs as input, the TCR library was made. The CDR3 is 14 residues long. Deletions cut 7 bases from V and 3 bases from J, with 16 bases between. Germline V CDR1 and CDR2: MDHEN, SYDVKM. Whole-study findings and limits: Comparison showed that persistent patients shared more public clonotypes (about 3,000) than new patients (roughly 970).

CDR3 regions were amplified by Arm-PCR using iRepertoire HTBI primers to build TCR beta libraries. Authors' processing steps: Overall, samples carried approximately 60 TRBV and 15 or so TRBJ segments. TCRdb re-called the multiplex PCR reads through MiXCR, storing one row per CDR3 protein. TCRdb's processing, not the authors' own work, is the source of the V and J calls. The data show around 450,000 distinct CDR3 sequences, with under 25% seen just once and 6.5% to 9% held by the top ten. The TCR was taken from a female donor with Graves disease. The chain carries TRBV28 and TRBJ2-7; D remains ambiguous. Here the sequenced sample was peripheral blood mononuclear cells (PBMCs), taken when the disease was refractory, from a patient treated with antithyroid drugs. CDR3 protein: CASNPGQKGYEQYF. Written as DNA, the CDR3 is TGTGCCAGCAACCCCGGCCAAAAAGGCTACGAGCAGTACTTC. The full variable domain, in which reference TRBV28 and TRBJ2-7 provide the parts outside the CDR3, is DVKVTQSSRYLVKRTGEKVFLECVQDMDHENMFWYRQDPGLGLRLIYFSYDVKMKEKGDIPEGYSVSREKKERFSLILESASTNQTSMYLCASNPGQKGYEQYFGPGTRLTVT.